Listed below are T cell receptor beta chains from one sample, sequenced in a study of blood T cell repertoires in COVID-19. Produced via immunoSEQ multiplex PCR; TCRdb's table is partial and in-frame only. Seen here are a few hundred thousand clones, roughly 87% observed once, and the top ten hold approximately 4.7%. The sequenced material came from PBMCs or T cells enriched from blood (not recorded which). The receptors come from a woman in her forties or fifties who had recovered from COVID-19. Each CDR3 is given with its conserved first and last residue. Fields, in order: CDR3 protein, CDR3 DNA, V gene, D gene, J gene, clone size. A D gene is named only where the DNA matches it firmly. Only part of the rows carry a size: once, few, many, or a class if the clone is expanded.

CDR3: CASGKGLAMVSDTQYF
DNA: TGTGCTAGTGGTAAGGGACTAGCGATGGTCTCAGATACGCAGTATTTT
V: TRBV12-5
D: TRBD2
J: TRBJ2-3
size: few

CDR3: CASSIGSGYTF
DNA: TGTGCCAGCAGCATTGGGAGTGGCTACACCTTC
V: TRBV7-9
D: NA
J: TRBJ1-2
size: NA

CDR3: CASSANRATNEKLFF
DNA: TGTGCCAGCAGCGCCAACCGGGCAACTAATGAAAAACTGTTTTTT
V: TRBV5-4
D: NA
J: TRBJ1-4
size: few

CDR3: CASSLERAQETQYF
DNA: TGTGCCAGCAGCTTGGAGCGGGCACAAGAGACCCAGTACTTC
V: TRBV5-4
D: NA
J: TRBJ2-5
size: NA

CDR3: CASSLDSATRQETQYF
DNA: TGTGCCAGCAGCTTAGATAGTGCCACTCGCCAAGAGACCCAGTACTTC
V: TRBV7-8
D: NA
J: TRBJ2-5
size: NA

CDR3: CASSRDSVHEQYF
DNA: TGTGCCAGCAGCCGCGATAGCGTCCACGAGCAGTACTTC
V: TRBV5-4
D: NA
J: TRBJ2-7
size: few

CDR3: CASSQGEGGRFYNEQFF
DNA: TGTGCCAGCAGCCAAGGCGAGGGAGGGAGGTTCTACAATGAGCAGTTCTTC
V: TRBV14
D: TRBD2
J: TRBJ2-1
size: NA

CDR3: CASSSSGTSVSSYNEQFF
DNA: TGTGCCAGCAGCTCATCCGGGACTAGCGTCAGCTCCTACAATGAGCAGTTCTTC
V: TRBV13
D: TRBD2
J: TRBJ2-1
size: once

CDR3: CASSQTGYKTQYF
DNA: TGTGCCAGCAGTCAGACAGGTTACAAGACCCAGTACTTC
V: TRBV12-3/TRBV12-4
D: NA
J: TRBJ2-5
size: once

CDR3: CASSEWVAGVSSTDTQYF
DNA: TGTGCCAGCAGTGAGTGGGTAGCGGGGGTCTCTAGCACAGATACGCAGTATTTT
V: TRBV6-1
D: TRBD2
J: TRBJ2-3
size: NA

CDR3: CASKTNPGQTYEQYF
DNA: TGTGCCAGTAAGACCAACCCGGGACAAACCTACGAGCAGTACTTC
V: TRBV19
D: NA
J: TRBJ2-7
size: few

CDR3: CASNSGSSYNEQFF
DNA: TGTGCCAGTAACAGCGGGAGCTCCTACAATGAGCAGTTCTTC
V: TRBV19
D: TRBD2
J: TRBJ2-1
size: NA

CDR3: CASTSGRGFGYTF
DNA: TGTGCCAGCACCAGCGGACGGGGGTTTGGCTACACCTTC
V: TRBV12-3/TRBV12-4
D: NA
J: TRBJ1-2
size: NA

CDR3: CASSYPPEEGTDTQYF
DNA: TGTGCCAGCAGTTACCCCCCGGAGGAGGGCACAGATACGCAGTATTTT
V: TRBV6-6
D: NA
J: TRBJ2-3
size: few

CDR3: CASSQQGVEAFF
DNA: TGTGCCAGCAGCCAACAGGGGGTTGAAGCTTTCTTT
V: TRBV7-9
D: TRBD1
J: TRBJ1-1
size: NA

CDR3: CASSPYANPQGRVGSYGYTF
DNA: TGTGCCAGCTCACCATACGCTAACCCCCAGGGGAGGGTAGGATCCTATGGCTACACCTTC
V: TRBV18
D: NA
J: TRBJ1-2
size: NA

CDR3: CASSWTGTAYGYTF
DNA: TGTGCCAGCAGCTGGACCGGGACAGCTTATGGCTACACCTTC
V: TRBV7-2
D: TRBD1
J: TRBJ1-2
size: NA

CDR3: CASSSAGAPTGELFF
DNA: TGTGCCAGCAGCTCAGCGGGAGCCCCCACCGGGGAGCTGTTTTTT
V: TRBV7-3
D: TRBD2
J: TRBJ2-2
size: NA

CDR3: CASSQGPGQGYTGELFF
DNA: TGCGCCAGCAGCCAGGGCCCGGGACAGGGTTACACCGGGGAGCTGTTTTTT
V: TRBV4-1
D: TRBD1
J: TRBJ2-2
size: NA

CDR3: CASSPGGGQGHYGYTF
DNA: TGTGCCAGCAGCCCAGGCGGAGGACAGGGGCACTATGGCTACACCTTC
V: TRBV11-3
D: TRBD1
J: TRBJ1-2
size: NA